These 13 T cell receptor beta chains were sequenced from one sample in a study of cytomegalovirus exposure and HLA in healthy donors. The PCR contained 60 Vbeta and 13 Jbeta primers. The method was immunoSEQ multiplex PCR; TCRdb's version includes in-frame clones alone and lacks a portion of them. The table includes roughly 190,000 clones, around 80% detected once. Sequences were obtained from PBMCs. The receptor source for this set is a woman aged 45-60 years in good health and CMV-seronegative.

The chain recombines TRBV18 with TRBJ2-1; the match to TRBD2 covers 13 bases. Germline V gene data show CDR1 as KGHSH and CDR2 as LQKENI. Trimming removed 2 bases from V and 8 bases from J; junction bases left unmatched: 9. This CDR3 contains 17 residues. The DNA of the CDR3 is TGTGCCAGCTCACCAACACTAGCGGGGGGGCGGCTGGATGAGCAGTTCTTC. It codes for CASSPTLAGGRLDEQFF. Full variable domain (outside the CDR3, taken from reference TRBV18 and TRBJ2-1): NAGVMQNPRHLVRRRGQEARLRCSPMKGHSHVYWYRQLPEEGLKFMVYLQKENIIDESGMPKERFSAEFPKEGPSILRIQQVVRGDSAAYFCASSPTLAGGRLDEQFFGPGTRLTVL.

The rearrangement uses TRBV7-2 and TRBJ1-5; D is unresolved. The length of the CDR3 is 13 residues. Germline assignment: CDR1 SGHTA and CDR2 FQGNSA. Trimming took 3 bases from V and 2 from J, leaving 5 bases between them. The CDR3 spells CASSFQGNQPQHF. In nucleotides, the CDR3 is TGTGCCAGCAGCTTTCAGGGCAATCAGCCCCAGCATTTT.

V is TRBV19 and J is TRBJ2-1, with TRBD2 matching 7 bases. V shed 3 bases, J shed 5 bases, and the junction held 7 bases outside the gene matches. The CDR3 spans 15 residues. Germline values: CDR1 LNHDA, CDR2 SQIVND (reference sequence). This CDR3 reads CASSIGRGIDNEQFF. Written as DNA, the CDR3 is TGTGCCAGTAGTATTGGGCGGGGGATCGACAATGAGCAGTTCTTC.

The rearrangement uses TRBV10-3 and TRBJ1-5; 8 bases align to TRBD1. Germline trimming cut 2 bases from V and 5 bases from J; bases unmatched to any gene: 2. Germline V CDR1 and CDR2: ENHRY, SYGVKD. The CDR3 has 14 amino acids. The CDR3 bases are TGTGCCATCAGTGAGGGGACAGGAGATCAGCCCCAGCATTTT. This gives the protein CAISEGTGDQPQHF.

This chain connects TRBV7-3 to TRBJ2-1, with 11 bases aligning to TRBD2. J was trimmed by 9 bases and V by 6 bases; bases with no gene match: 13. Germline V gene lookup returns CDR1 SGHTA and CDR2 FQGTGA. The CDR3 totals 16 residues. The CDR3 sequence: CASSFSYSGRAGEQFF. CDR3 nucleotide sequence: TGTGCCAGCAGTTTTTCCTATAGCGGGAGGGCTGGTGAGCAGTTCTTC.

This clone has just a few counts. The chain employs TRBV28 and TRBJ2-7; D is possibly TRBD1 (6 bases). Germline CDR1 MDHEN, CDR2 SYDVKM. V lost 4 bases to trimming and J lost 3 bases, with 10 bases between them. The CDR3 is 13 residues long. The CDR3 loop is CASSSSTGYEQYF. CDR3 nucleotide sequence: TGTGCCAGCAGTTCGTCGACAGGCTACGAGCAGTACTTC. The full variable domain, its missing parts supplied by reference TRBV28 and TRBJ2-7, is DVKVTQSSRYLVKRTGEKVFLECVQDMDHENMFWYRQDPGLGLRLIYFSYDVKMKEKGDIPEGYSVSREKKERFSLILESASTNQTSMYLCASSSSTGYEQYFGPGTRLTVT.

This chain joins TRBV5-1 and TRBJ2-7; D uncertain. CDR3 length: 13 residues. V was pared by 0 bases and J by 5 bases, with 9 bases between. CDR1 and CDR2 from the germline V gene are SGHRS and YFSETQ. The CDR3 reads CASSLGAGDEQYF. CDR3 DNA: TGCGCCAGCAGCTTGGGGGCCGGCGACGAGCAGTACTTC.

In its sample, this clone was seen once. This chain uses TRBV11-3 with TRBJ2-7; 11 nucleotides align to TRBD1. Germline-derived CDR1 and CDR2 are SGHNT and YENEEA. Trimming took 5 bases from V and 6 from J; bases not matched to a gene: 12. CDR3 length: 16 residues. For the CDR3, the DNA is TGTGCCAGCAGCCCCCTGGACAGGGGGCCCCCTACCGAGCAGTACTTC. It translates to CASSPLDRGPPTEQYF.

The rearrangement uses TRBV28 and TRBJ1-6, with D possibly being TRBD1 (5 bases). The CDR3 has 12 amino acids. The germline V gene encodes CDR1 MDHEN and CDR2 SYDVKM. Trimming removed 6 bases from V and 10 bases from J, with 10 bases in between. As DNA, the CDR3 is TGTGCCAGCAGCCTAGACAGATCACCCCTCCACTTT. Translated: CASSLDRSPLHF.

The DNA for the CDR3 is TGTGCCAGCACCAATGGGGAGGAGGGGTCCTACAATGAGCAGTTCTTC. This codes for CASTNGEEGSYNEQFF. This sequence joins TRBV6-6 and TRBJ2-1; weak D call: TRBD2 (6 bases). Germline CDR1 and CDR2: MNHNY and SVGAGI (reference sequence). CDR3 length: 16 amino acids. With 7 bases removed from V and 1 base from J, the gap between germline ends came to 17 bases.

The chain uses TRBV6-1 and TRBJ2-3; TRBD2 is a possible D gene (6 bases). The germline gives CDR1 MNHNS, CDR2 SASEGT. Deletions cut 2 bases from V and 7 bases from J, with 16 bases between. The CDR3 runs 15 residues. This CDR3 is CASSEWAGTPNTQYF. Here the CDR3 DNA reads TGTGCCAGCAGTGAATGGGCGGGGACGCCAAATACGCAGTATTTT.

This rearrangement joins TRBV29-1 to TRBJ2-3, with 14 bases that match TRBD2. With 7 bases clipped from V and 3 bases from J, the junction kept 6 bases outside the gene matches. The V gene's germline CDR1 is SQVTM and CDR2 ANQGSEA. This CDR3 spans 15 amino acids. The CDR3 sequence is CSAGTSGGLTDTQYF. The CDR3, as DNA: TGCAGCGCAGGGACTAGCGGGGGTCTGACAGATACGCAGTATTTT.

This chain links TRBV4-3 with TRBJ1-2; no firm D call. The CDR3 extends over 14 amino acids. The V end was cut by 4 bases, the J end by 3 bases, with 12 bases between. Germline lookup yields CDR1 LGHNA and CDR2 YSLEER. The CDR3 region has the DNA TGCGCCAGCAGCCCCCTTAGGGAGGACTATGGCTACACCTTC. Protein: CASSPLREDYGYTF.